This T cell receptor (beta chain) was captured in a study of neurological immune-mediated disorders. Trimming took 4 bases from V and 2 from J, leaving 9 bases between them. Germline V lookup: CDR1 SGHRS, CDR2 YFSETQ. The CDR3 is 13 residues long. This clonotype was detected many times. In TCRdb, the 5' RACE reads were re-called with MiXCR into one record per CDR3 protein. The data show under 60,000 distinct CDR3 sequences, around 5.8% seen once. The sequenced sample was CD4+ T cells from blood. This rearrangement joins TRBV5-1 to TRBJ1-1, with D possibly matching TRBD1 (6 bases). This TCR came from a woman between 18 and 29 years old with multiple sclerosis. CDR3 sequence (DNA): TGCGCCAGCAGCCCAGGGGTCAACACTGAAGCTTTCTTT. Translation gives CASSPGVNTEAFF.